This T cell receptor beta chain was sequenced during a study of vaccination effects on CD4 cells after COVID-19. In the ViraFEST assay, antigen-specific CD4+ clonotypes were identified by expansion after peptide-pool stimulation. Scientists isolated CD4+ T cells after an approximately 10-day culture period ended. No vaccinee had earlier SARS-CoV-2 infection, and nucleocapsid antibodies were negative. Half the medium was swapped for IL-2 medium on days 3 and 7. The protocol was immunoSEQ multiplex PCR, while the TCRdb copy is restricted to in-frame clones and leaves out a portion. The table has 70,000 to 75,000 clones, roughly 78% seen once. About this clone itself: Its target is unknown.

Study-wide findings and caveats: Clones that were induced by infection or by vaccine showed marked contraction late after vaccination. The authors studied few convalescent patients and collected no early post-infection timepoints.

The V end lost 0 bases, the J end lost 1 base, and 5 bases lay between the germline ends. CDR1 KGHDR and CDR2 SFDVKD come from the germline V gene. There are 15 residues in the CDR3. The sample consisted of CD4+ T cells from PBMCs cultured with HCoV-OC43 spike peptides, taken before COVID-19 vaccination. Subset reported: HCoV-OC43 spike overlapping peptide pool stimulation. The TCR was taken from a human donor who received a COVID-19 vaccine. The chain links TRBV24-1 to TRBJ2-2; D gene ambiguous. Here the CDR3 DNA reads TGTGCCACCAGTGATTTGGTGATGAACACCGGGGAGCTGTTTTTT. It encodes CATSDLVMNTGELFF.